These 20 T cell receptor beta chains came from one sample sequenced in a study of shared clonotypes between healthy human individuals. Method: immunoSEQ multiplex PCR; TCRdb's copy keeps in-frame clones and lacks some. The data contain some 500,000 clones, more than 70% of them singletons. Sequenced material: PBMCs. The receptor source for this set is a woman in her thirties or forties in good health. Some clones in this sample may be carry-over from other donors' samples.

V gene TRBV2 combines with J gene TRBJ2-3; 10 nucleotides agree with TRBD2. Germline trimming cut 7 bases from V and 8 bases from J; bases unmatched to any gene: 15. Germline V lookup: CDR1 SNHLY, CDR2 FYNNEI. This CDR3 has 16 amino acids. Here the CDR3 reads CASTDPVRLAGVTQYF. The CDR3 DNA sequence: TGTGCCAGCACAGACCCAGTCCGGCTAGCGGGAGTTACGCAGTATTTT. Full variable domain (rest looked up from reference TRBV2 and TRBJ2-3): EPEVTQTPSHQVTQMGQEVILRCVPISNHLYFYWYRQILGQKVEFLVSFYNNEISEKSEIFDDQFSVERPDGSNFTLKIRSTKLEDSAMYFCASTDPVRLAGVTQYFGPGTRLTVL.

This chain joins TRBV28 and TRBJ1-5; no reliable D call. This CDR3 region has 13 residues. CDR1 is MDHEN and CDR2 is SYDVKM in the germline V gene. Trimming pared 1 base from V and 7 bases from J, leaving 8 bases between. The CDR3 region is CASSLLGGQPQHF. CDR3 DNA sequence: TGTGCCAGCAGTTTATTGGGCGGGCAGCCCCAGCATTTT.

The chain recombines TRBV7-9 with TRBJ2-7; a possible D gene is TRBD1 (6 bases). The CDR3 is 15 amino acids. V dropped 1 base and J dropped 5 bases, with 15 bases sitting between them. CDR1 SEHNR and CDR2 FQNEAQ come from the germline V gene (reference sequence). The CDR3 sequence is CASSLDPGTSNEQYF. Written as DNA, the CDR3 is TGTGCCAGCAGCTTAGACCCCGGGACAAGCAACGAGCAGTACTTC.

The chain employs TRBV5-1 and TRBJ2-5; D may match TRBD1 or TRBD2 (5 bases each). The germline V gene has CDR1 SGHRS and CDR2 YFSETQ. The length of the CDR3 is 14 residues. The ends were cut back, 4 bases at V and 1 base at J, with 11 bases in the middle. The CDR3 region is CASSPSGPQETQYF. The CDR3 coding sequence is TGCGCCAGCAGCCCTTCGGGACCCCAAGAGACCCAGTACTTC.

The chain carries TRBV4-3 and TRBJ2-1; 8 bases align to TRBD2. The CDR3 is made up of 16 amino acids. The V gene end was trimmed by 1 base and the J gene end by 4 bases; junction bases not matched to a gene: 6. Per the germline V gene, CDR1 is LGHNA and CDR2 is YSLEER. CDR3 sequence: CASSQAPGLGYNEQFF. In DNA, the CDR3 is TGCGCCAGCAGCCAAGCGCCGGGACTAGGATACAATGAGCAGTTCTTC.

The chain uses TRBV7-9 and TRBJ2-6, with D hard to call. CDR3 length equals 15 residues. Germline V gene data show CDR1 as SEHNR and CDR2 as FQNEAQ (reference sequence). V was trimmed by 5 bases and J by 2 bases, leaving 10 bases between them. The CDR3: CASSPIAAGANVLTF. Here the CDR3 DNA reads TGTGCCAGCAGCCCAATAGCAGCTGGGGCCAACGTCCTGACTTTC.

The J gene is TRBJ2-7, the V gene TRBV27; 9 bases are shared with TRBD1. The length of the CDR3 is 15 residues. Trimming removed 8 bases from V and 0 bases from J; junction bases left unmatched: 8. The germline V gene has CDR1 MNHEY and CDR2 SMNVEV (reference sequence). CDR3 region: CASGTGLKGSYEQYF. CDR3 DNA sequence: TGTGCCAGCGGGACAGGGTTGAAGGGCTCCTACGAGCAGTACTTC.

The V gene is TRBV29-1, the J gene TRBJ2-5, with a possible D match to TRBD2 (5 bases). V gave up 0 bases and J gave up 7 bases, with 18 bases separating them. The CDR3 totals 15 residues. The germline V gene has CDR1 SQVTM and CDR2 ANQGSEA. The DNA for the CDR3 is TGCAGCGTTGAAGATAGGTGGGCAGGTGGAGGGACCCAGTACTTC. Translated, it gives CSVEDRWAGGGTQYF.

In the case of this clone: Other DNA sequences in the same sample also yield this CDR3. V usage is TRBV4-2 and J usage is TRBJ2-2, with no clear D. This CDR3 has 13 amino acids. V shed 0 bases and J shed 6 bases, with 5 bases lying between them. Germline lookup yields CDR1 LGHNA and CDR2 YNFKEQ. The CDR3 nucleotides read TGTGCCAGCAGCCAAGATGGGGCCGGGGAGCTGTTTTTT. Translating gives CASSQDGAGELFF.

The sample holds one count of this clone. The chain carries TRBV10-3 and TRBJ1-3; D remains unclear. CDR1 and CDR2 from the germline V gene are ENHRY and SYGVKD. With 3 bases removed from V and 3 bases from J, the gap between germline ends came to 9 bases. This CDR3 spans 14 amino acids. The CDR3 loop reads CAISDTRDGNTIYF. In DNA form, the CDR3 reads TGTGCCATCAGTGACACGAGGGATGGAAACACCATATATTTT.

Concerning this clone: One end of the junction is discordant with germline, which a read error may explain. Within the sample, other DNA sequences also encode this same CDR3. The chain couples TRBV6-4 to TRBJ2-2; D call uncertain. The CDR3 has 14 amino acids. Germline V gene sequence: CDR1 MRHNA, CDR2 SNTAGT. CDR3: CASSGGSSTGELFF. DNA of the CDR3: TGTGCCAGCAGTGGTGGTAGTAGCACCGGAGAGCTGTTTTTT.

The table lists this clone with a few counts. The chain links TRBV9 to TRBJ2-7; 11 bases line up with TRBD2. V gave up 4 bases and J gave up 3 bases; unmatched junction bases: 3. Germline CDR1 SGDLS, CDR2 YYNGEE. This CDR3 is 14 amino acids long. For the CDR3, the DNA is TGTGCCAGCAGCTTCGGACTAGCGGGCTACGAGCAGTACTTC. It yields the protein CASSFGLAGYEQYF.

The gene calls are TRBV29-1 and TRBJ2-1, with TRBD1 matching over 9 bases. The CDR3 consists of 15 residues. The germline CDR1 and CDR2 sequences are SQVTM and ANQGSEA. Trimming removed 3 bases from V and 1 base from J; junction bases left unmatched: 4. CDR3 bases: TGCAGCGTTGACTCCGGGACAGGGTCCTACAATGAGCAGTTCTTC. Protein: CSVDSGTGSYNEQFF.

This chain connects TRBV5-5 to TRBJ2-2; 7 bases map to TRBD1. The CDR3 is 15 residues long. Germline V gene lookup returns CDR1 SGHKS and CDR2 YYEKEE (reference sequence). V trimming: 2 bases; J trimming: 0 bases; junction bases outside the gene matches: 1. The CDR3 sequence is CASSFGTANTGELFF. CDR3 sequence (DNA): TGTGCCAGCAGCTTCGGGACAGCGAACACCGGGGAGCTGTTTTTT.

V gene TRBV11-2 combines with J gene TRBJ1-1; no clear D gene. The CDR3 sequence is 13 residues long. Germline V lookup: CDR1 SGHAT, CDR2 FQNNGV. Trimming took off 5 bases at V and 0 bases at J, with 7 bases between the two ends. The CDR3 loop is CASSAGMNTEAFF. CDR3 nucleotides: TGTGCCAGCAGCGCAGGTATGAACACTGAAGCTTTCTTT. The full variable domain, completed using reference TRBV11-2 and TRBJ1-1, is EAGVAQSPRYKIIEKRQSVAFWCNPISGHATLYWYQQILGQGPKLLIQFQNNGVVDDSQLPKDRFSAERLKGVDSTLKIQPAKLEDSAVYLCASSAGMNTEAFFGQGTRLTVV.

V gene TRBV11-2 combines with J gene TRBJ2-3; D gene unclear. CDR1 is SGHAT and CDR2 is FQNNGV in the germline V gene. The CDR3 is 14 residues long. V lost 6 bases to trimming and J lost 2 bases, with 12 bases between them. The DNA of the CDR3 is TGTGCCAGCAGTACCCTCGGAGCCACAGATACGCAGTATTTT. Its translation: CASSTLGATDTQYF.

The chain carries TRBV10-1 and TRBJ2-7; maybe TRBD1 (5 bases). The V and J ends lost 6 bases and 9 bases respectively, with 18 bases between them. Germline CDR1 WNHNN, CDR2 SYGVQD (reference sequence). This CDR3 region has 13 residues. This chain's CDR3 is CASSPGLPTMQYF. CDR3 sequence (DNA): TGCGCCAGCAGCCCAGGGCTTCCTACGATGCAGTACTTC.

CDR3 coding DNA: TGTGCCACCAGCAGAGTCGGGGGAGTGGGTGAAAAACTGTTTTTT. Amino acids: CATSRVGGVGEKLFF. The V gene is TRBV15, the J gene TRBJ1-4; D might be TRBD1 (5 bases). Germline V gene data show CDR1 as LNHNV and CDR2 as YYDKDF (reference sequence). The CDR3 totals 15 residues. Trimming took 1 base from V and 7 from J, leaving 13 bases between them.

The rearrangement uses TRBV11-2 and TRBJ2-5; the D is unclear. Looked up from germline, CDR1 is SGHAT and CDR2 is FQNNGV. The CDR3 runs 13 residues. Trimming took off 1 base at V and 4 bases at J, with 7 bases between the two ends. DNA for the CDR3: TGTGCCAGCAGCTTAGCGGAGACAGAGACCCAGTACTTC. Protein sequence: CASSLAETETQYF.

The chain recombines TRBV5-4 with TRBJ2-3; 10 nucleotides match TRBD2. Trimming at V came to 8 bases and at J to 6 bases, leaving 9 bases not matched to a gene. The length of the CDR3 is 14 residues. Per the germline V gene, CDR1 is SGHNT and CDR2 is YYREEE (reference sequence). The CDR3 DNA is TGTGCCAGTAGAAGCGGGAGGGCCATGGATACGCAGTATTTT. Protein sequence: CASRSGRAMDTQYF.